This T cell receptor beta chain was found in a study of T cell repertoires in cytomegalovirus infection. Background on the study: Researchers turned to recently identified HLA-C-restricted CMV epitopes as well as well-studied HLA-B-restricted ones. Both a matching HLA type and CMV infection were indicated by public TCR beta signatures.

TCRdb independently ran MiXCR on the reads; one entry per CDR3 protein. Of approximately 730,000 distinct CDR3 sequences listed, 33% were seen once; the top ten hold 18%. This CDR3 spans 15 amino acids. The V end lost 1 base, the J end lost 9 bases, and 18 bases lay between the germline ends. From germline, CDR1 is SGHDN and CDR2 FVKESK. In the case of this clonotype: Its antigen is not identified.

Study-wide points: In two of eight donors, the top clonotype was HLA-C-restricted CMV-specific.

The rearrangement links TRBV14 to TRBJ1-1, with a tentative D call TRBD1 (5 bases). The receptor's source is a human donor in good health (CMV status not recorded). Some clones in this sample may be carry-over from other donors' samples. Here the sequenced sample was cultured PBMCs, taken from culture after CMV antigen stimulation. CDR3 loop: CASSQVLGGTHKAFF. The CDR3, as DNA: TGTGCCAGCAGCCAAGTTTTAGGAGGGACCCACAAAGCTTTCTTT.